This T cell receptor beta chain was obtained from a study of CD8 T cells in ankylosing spondylitis. Germline V gene data show CDR1 as WSHSY and CDR2 as SAAADI. This CDR3 region has 14 residues. V was trimmed by 8 bases and J by 1 base, leaving 14 bases between them. Study results and limitations: In ankylosing spondylitis blood, a motif of 7 to 9 highly homologous TCR beta variants appeared characteristic.

Quantitative 5'-RACE with molecular barcodes was used to make the TCR beta libraries. TCRdb ran MiXCR on the 5' RACE reads and lists one entry per CDR3 protein. The data show 150,000 to 250,000 distinct CDR3 sequences, 13% seen once. Concerning this clonotype: Its antigen is unidentified.

The material sequenced was blood, either unsorted or a sorted T cell fraction (not recorded which). The genes are TRBV10-2 and TRBJ2-5; D may be TRBD1 (6 bases). This receptor was identified in a male donor with ankylosing spondylitis or in good health (not recorded which). The CDR3 reads CASSRQGGQETQYF. In DNA, the CDR3 is TGCGCCAGCTCCCGGCAAGGGGGCCAAGAGACCCAGTACTTC.